One sample yielded the 10 T cell receptor beta chains listed below, sequenced in a study of persistence of HIV-infected CD4 T cells. Cells were stimulated with overlapping HIV-1 Gag 15-mer peptides. CD40L/CD69 double-negative CD45RO-high memory CD4+ T cells were collected. These receptors have no known antigen. This was the immunoSEQ version 4 assay in survey mode. Assay: immunoSEQ multiplex PCR; the TCRdb copy retains only in-frame clones and omits some. The sample shows about 40,000 clones, 75% to 85% of them seen only once. This material consisted of CD4+ T cells sorted from PBMCs after roughly 17-hour stimulation, taken from a patient who received antiretroviral therapy. These receptors came from an adult man with HIV who was CMV-seropositive.

This clone showed up just a few times. The chain joins TRBV18 to TRBJ1-2; D remains ambiguous. The CDR3 covers 15 residues. V was trimmed by 3 bases and J by 4 bases, leaving 15 bases between them. Per germline, CDR1 KGHSH and CDR2 LQKENI. This CDR3 reads CASSPAPLVTYGYTF. For the CDR3, the DNA is TGTGCCAGCTCACCGGCCCCGCTTGTCACCTATGGCTACACCTTC.

This clone was observed a few times. The rearrangement uses TRBV11-1 and TRBJ2-3, with D possibly matching TRBD1 (6 bases). The germline gives CDR1 SGHAT, CDR2 FQDESV (reference sequence). This CDR3 comprises 14 residues. V was pared by 4 bases and J by 4 bases, with 12 bases between. CDR3 protein: CASSSGRGADTQYF. The CDR3 nucleotides are TGTGCCAGCAGCTCGGGCAGGGGCGCAGATACGCAGTATTTT.

This chain links TRBV19 with TRBJ2-6, with D possibly being TRBD2 (7 bases). Trimming pared 5 bases from V and 1 base from J, leaving 12 bases between. This CDR3 spans 16 amino acids. The germline gives CDR1 LNHDA, CDR2 SQIVND (reference sequence). The CDR3 nucleotides read TGTGCCAGTAGTCGGGGGGCCGTATCTGGGGCCAACGTCCTGACTTTC. Translation: CASSRGAVSGANVLTF.

V is TRBV5-1 and J is TRBJ2-5, with D possibly TRBD1 on 5 matching bases. CDR1 SGHRS and CDR2 YFSETQ come from the germline V gene. This CDR3 spans 12 amino acids. Trimming took off 3 bases at V and 4 bases at J, with 7 bases between the two ends. CDR3 protein: CASSYTGETQYF. The CDR3 nucleotides read TGCGCCAGCAGCTATACAGGAGAGACCCAGTACTTC. The full variable domain, rest sourced from reference TRBV5-1 and TRBJ2-5, is KAGVTQTPRYLIKTRGQQVTLSCSPISGHRSVSWYQQTPGQGLQFLFEYFSETQRNKGNFPGRFSGRQFSNSRSEMNVSTLELGDSALYLCASSYTGETQYFGPGTRLLVL.

V is TRBV7-9 and J is TRBJ1-1, with D maybe TRBD1 (6 bases). V lost 5 bases, J lost 7 bases, and 17 bases lay in between. This CDR3 spans 14 amino acids. From germline, CDR1 is SEHNR and CDR2 FQNEAQ (reference sequence). The CDR3 DNA reads TGTGCCAGCAGCCAGGACAGCCTTCTGAGTGAAGCTTTCTTT. Protein product: CASSQDSLLSEAFF.

V is TRBV7-9 and J is TRBJ1-1; maybe TRBD1 (5 bases). The CDR3 has 15 residues. Germline CDR1 reads SEHNR; CDR2 reads FQNEAQ (reference sequence). Trimming removed 5 bases at V and 1 base at J, with 14 bases between. This CDR3 reads CASSPTGRGNTEAFF. The CDR3 nucleotides read TGTGCCAGCAGCCCCACAGGACGGGGGAACACTGAAGCTTTCTTT.

The rearrangement links TRBV27 to TRBJ1-5; D uncertain. Germline CDR1 and CDR2: MNHEY and SMNVEV (reference sequence). V was shortened by 2 bases and J by 2 bases, with 7 bases between the two germline ends. This CDR3 comprises 14 residues. Written as DNA, the CDR3 is TGTGCCAGCAGTTTACGTTGGGGCAATCAGCCCCAGCATTTT. Its translation: CASSLRWGNQPQHF.

The rearrangement joins TRBV6-5 to TRBJ2-3; perhaps TRBD1 as D (6 bases). Germline-derived CDR1 and CDR2 are MNHEY and SVGAGI. The V end lost 6 bases, the J end lost 2 bases, and 15 bases lay between the germline ends. This CDR3 contains 15 residues. Here the CDR3 reads CASRWGTLPTDTQYF. CDR3 nucleotide sequence: TGTGCCAGCAGATGGGGGACATTACCCACAGATACGCAGTATTTT.

The rearrangement joins TRBV5-1 to TRBJ1-5; maybe TRBD1 (5 bases). V was cut by 0 bases and J by 2 bases, with 9 bases left in between. CDR1 and CDR2 (germline): SGHRS, YFSETQ. This CDR3 spans 15 amino acids. The CDR3 DNA follows: TGCGCCAGCAGCTTGGGGGGGACGGGCAATCAGCCCCAGCATTTT. It codes for CASSLGGTGNQPQHF.

J is TRBJ1-2 and V is TRBV20-1, with TRBD1 matching over 8 bases. This CDR3 is built from 11 residues. Germline V gives CDR1 DFQATT, CDR2 SNEGSKA (reference sequence). J lost 14 bases, V lost 5 bases, and 10 bases had no gene match. The CDR3 bases are TGCAGTGCTCCGGGACAGGTCCGTCTGACCTTC. It specifies CSAPGQVRLTF.